The T cell receptor (beta chain) under discussion was sequenced for a study of blood T cells in healthy people across ages. Only a few counts were recorded for this clonotype. For the second PCR, which ran for about 6 to 12 cycles, a sample-barcoded 5' primer and a J-beta primer mix were used. Each cDNA molecule was tagged by a template-switch adaptor with 12 random nucleotides. TCRdb re-derived calls from the 5' RACE reads in MiXCR, one entry per CDR3 protein. The sample yields hundreds of thousands of distinct CDR3 sequences, roughly 58% seen once. This CDR3 contains 14 residues. Germline V lookup: CDR1 SQVTM, CDR2 ANQGSEA. The ends were cut back, 6 bases at V and 2 bases at J, with 15 bases in the middle.

This sequence was found in a man aged 60-69 years in good health. This chain links TRBV29-1 with TRBJ2-3; D remains unclear. Sequenced input: blood. The CDR3 DNA follows: TGCAGCGTCTCCCCCGGCAGTTCCACAGATACGCAGTATTTT. Translation gives CSVSPGSSTDTQYF.